Each of the 25 T cell receptor beta chains below was sequenced from the same sample in a study of T cell changes during pregnancy in multiple sclerosis. Assay: immunoSEQ multiplex PCR; the TCRdb copy retains only in-frame clones and omits some. The repertoire consists of 23,000 or so clones, with roughly 89% occurring once and the leading ten covering around 8%. Source: CD8+ T cells from peripheral blood mononuclear cells, taken in the first trimester of pregnancy. These receptors were taken from a female donor in good health, enrolled as a control in a pregnancy study.

The J gene is TRBJ1-1, the V gene TRBV28, with unresolved D. This CDR3 is 11 amino acids long. V lost 6 bases and J 6 bases, leaving 8 bases between the germline ends. Germline CDR1 is MDHEN and CDR2 is SYDVKM. DNA for the CDR3: TGTGCCAGCAGAGAAACTTCTGAAGCTTTCTTT. Translation gives CASRETSEAFF.

The chain uses TRBV19 and TRBJ1-1, with 8 nucleotides matching TRBD1. V lost 6 bases to trimming and J lost 7 bases; unmatched junction nucleotides: 1. The CDR3 loop spans 11 amino acids. The germline CDR1 and CDR2 sequences are LNHDA and SQIVND (reference sequence). The CDR3 sequence: CASRGQGEAFF. Written as DNA, the CDR3 is TGTGCCAGTAGAGGACAGGGTGAAGCTTTCTTT.

The chain uses TRBV9 and TRBJ2-6; D unresolved. This CDR3 spans 15 amino acids. From germline, CDR1 is SGDLS and CDR2 YYNGEE. Trimming shortened V by 3 bases and J by 0 bases, and 7 bases separated the two germline ends. CDR3 amino acids: CASSGPLSGANVLTF. The CDR3 bases are TGTGCCAGCAGCGGTCCTCTCTCTGGGGCCAACGTCCTGACTTTC.

This chain connects TRBV27 to TRBJ2-7, with 7 positions matching TRBD1. Trimming cost V 3 bases and J 3 bases; bases outside gene matches: 2. Germline CDR1 and CDR2: MNHEY and SMNVEV (reference sequence). This CDR3 has 13 amino acids. The CDR3 sequence is CASSFQGDYEQYF. CDR3 bases: TGTGCCAGCAGTTTCCAGGGGGACTACGAGCAGTACTTC.

In nucleotides, the CDR3 is TGTGCCAGCAGTGAGACTAGCGGGGGAACGGATACGCAGTATTTT. It specifies CASSETSGGTDTQYF. The V and J genes are TRBV6-1 and TRBJ2-3; 12 nucleotides match TRBD2. Losses at the gene ends were 3 bases for V and 6 bases for J; bases not matched to a gene: 4. Per germline, CDR1 MNHNS and CDR2 SASEGT. CDR3 length equals 15 residues.

The rearrangement uses TRBV7-2 and TRBJ2-4; 9 nucleotides line up with TRBD2. The CDR3 totals 17 residues. CDR1 and CDR2 (germline): SGHTA, FQGNSA. The V and J ends lost 2 bases and 1 base, in that order; junction bases with no gene match: 6. The CDR3 sequence: CASSLLGGGAAKNIQYF. In nucleotides, the CDR3 is TGTGCCAGCAGCTTATTAGGCGGGGGGGCGGCCAAAAACATTCAGTACTTC.

The genes are TRBV6-6 and TRBJ2-3; no definite D call. V was shortened by 0 bases and J by 4 bases, with 8 bases between the two germline ends. CDR1 is MNHNY, CDR2 SVGAGI, per germline (reference sequence). The CDR3 extends over 14 amino acids. The CDR3, as DNA: TGTGCCAGCAGTTACTCGACTGGAGCAGATACGCAGTATTTT. Its translation is CASSYSTGADTQYF.

The rearrangement joins TRBV18 to TRBJ2-7; possible D gene TRBD1, 6 bases. This CDR3 has 13 residues. V shed 4 bases and J shed 3 bases, with 10 bases lying between them. Germline V gene lookup returns CDR1 KGHSH and CDR2 LQKENI. CDR3 protein: CASSRADSYEQYF. CDR3 DNA sequence: TGTGCCAGCTCACGGGCGGACAGCTACGAGCAGTACTTC.

The genes are TRBV4-3 and TRBJ2-2; D possibly corresponds to TRBD1 (7 bases). V was cut by 0 bases and J by 6 bases, with 8 bases left in between. The CDR3 has 14 residues. From germline, CDR1 is LGHNA and CDR2 YSLEER. CDR3 bases: TGCGCCAGCAGCCAAGACAGGGGGGCCGGGGAGCTGTTTTTT. It encodes CASSQDRGAGELFF.

CDR3 loop: CASALGLGLDEQFF. DNA for the CDR3: TGTGCCAGCGCCCTGGGACTAGGGCTTGATGAGCAGTTCTTC. V gene TRBV6-1 combines with J gene TRBJ2-1; 8 bases map to TRBD2. Germline-derived CDR1 and CDR2 are MNHNS and SASEGT. With 8 bases clipped from V and 8 bases from J, the junction kept 11 bases outside the gene matches. This CDR3 has 14 amino acids.

This clone was detected only once. This chain links TRBV6-1 with TRBJ1-4, with D hard to call. The CDR3 runs 14 residues. Germline V gene data show CDR1 as MNHNS and CDR2 as SASEGT. Trimming removed 2 bases at V and 8 bases at J, with 12 bases between. The CDR3 DNA is TGTGCCAGCAGTGAACAGGCAGGATACGAAAAACTGTTTTTT. Encoded protein: CASSEQAGYEKLFF.

CDR3 region: CASRPYGANVLTF. DNA of the CDR3: TGTGCCAGCAGACCCTACGGGGCCAACGTCCTGACTTTC. The chain recombines TRBV5-6 with TRBJ2-6, with D hard to call. The V and J ends lost 5 bases and 4 bases respectively, with 7 bases between them. Germline V lookup: CDR1 SGHDT, CDR2 YYEEEE. The CDR3 loop spans 13 amino acids.

The rearrangement joins TRBV4-3 to TRBJ2-2; D not certain. The CDR3 extends over 15 amino acids. Deletions cut 4 bases from V and 2 bases from J, with 11 bases between. Germline loops: CDR1 LGHNA, CDR2 YSLEER. CDR3 coding DNA: TGCGCCAGCAGCCCAGGAACTTATAACACCGGGGAGCTGTTTTTT. It translates to CASSPGTYNTGELFF.

The chain couples TRBV5-1 to TRBJ1-4, with unresolved D. This CDR3 is 14 amino acids long. Trimming shortened V by 4 bases and J by 0 bases, and 7 bases separated the two germline ends. From germline, CDR1 is SGHRS and CDR2 YFSETQ. CDR3 loop: CASSRESTNEKLFF. The DNA for the CDR3 is TGCGCCAGCAGCCGGGAGTCAACTAATGAAAAACTGTTTTTT.

V usage is TRBV5-1 and J usage is TRBJ1-1; 8 bases fit TRBD1. The CDR3 extends over 12 amino acids. Germline CDR1 is SGHRS and CDR2 is YFSETQ. V trimming: 4 bases; J trimming: 6 bases; junction bases outside the gene matches: 2. The DNA for the CDR3 is TGCGCCAGCAGCACGACAGGGGCTGAAGCTTTCTTT. As protein: CASSTTGAEAFF.

The chain is built from TRBV14 and TRBJ1-4, with 8 bases matching TRBD1. J gave up 6 bases and V 6 bases, and 6 bases lay outside the gene matches. CDR1 is SGHDN, CDR2 FVKESK, per germline. The CDR3 has 14 residues. The CDR3 DNA sequence: TGTGCCAGCAGTCGTAACAGGGGGGATGAAAAACTGTTTTTT. Protein product: CASSRNRGDEKLFF. Variable domain in full (rest from reference TRBV14 and TRBJ1-4): EAGVTQFPSHSVIEKGQTVTLRCDPISGHDNLYWYRRVMGKEIKFLLHFVKESKQDESGMPNNRFLAERTGGTYSTLKVQPAELEDSGVYFCASSRNRGDEKLFFGSGTQLSVL.

The J gene is TRBJ2-2, the V gene TRBV10-3, with D possibly being TRBD1 (6 bases). The V end lost 11 bases, the J end lost 4 bases, and 17 bases lay between the germline ends. The germline V gene has CDR1 ENHRY and CDR2 SYGVKD. This CDR3 is built from 14 residues. CDR3 nucleotides: TGTGCCCTTAAAGGGGACATGGGCACCGGGGAGCTGTTTTTT. This sequence encodes CALKGDMGTGELFF.

V is TRBV5-4 and J is TRBJ1-2; perhaps TRBD1 as D (5 bases). The CDR3 contains 14 residues. Per germline, CDR1 SGHNT and CDR2 YYREEE (reference sequence). V was clipped by 4 bases and J by 5 bases, with 15 bases between them. The CDR3 DNA is TGTGCCAGCAGCCAGTCAGCGGGGGGATATGGCTACACCTTC. Its translation is CASSQSAGGYGYTF.

The chain uses TRBV7-3 and TRBJ1-1; D gene ambiguous. V dropped 2 bases and J dropped 8 bases, with 15 bases sitting between them. Germline-derived CDR1 and CDR2 are SGHTA and FQGTGA. The CDR3 has 14 amino acids. CDR3 loop: CASSLSYGAPEAFF. In DNA form, the CDR3 reads TGTGCCAGCAGCTTATCATACGGAGCTCCCGAAGCTTTCTTT.

The chain combines TRBV15 with TRBJ1-2; D gene unclear. The CDR3 totals 16 residues. Germline V gene data show CDR1 as LNHNV and CDR2 as YYDKDF (reference sequence). V was shortened by 0 bases and J by 5 bases, with 16 bases between the two germline ends. The CDR3 nucleotides read TGTGCCACCAGCAGAGATCGACGTCCGGAGAGGTATGGCTACACCTTC. It is translated as CATSRDRRPERYGYTF. Variable domain in full (rest from reference TRBV15 and TRBJ1-2): DAMVIQNPRYQVTQFGKPVTLSCSQTLNHNVMYWYQQKSSQAPKLLFHYYDKDFNNEADTPDNFQSRRPNTSFCFLDIRSPGLGDTAMYLCATSRDRRPERYGYTFGSGTRLTVV.

CDR3: CASSQELVAGYEQYF. CDR3 in DNA: TGCGCCAGCAGCCAAGAACTGGTCGCGGGTTACGAGCAGTACTTC. This chain connects TRBV4-3 to TRBJ2-7; a possible D gene is TRBD2 (5 bases). This CDR3 contains 15 residues. Germline lookup yields CDR1 LGHNA and CDR2 YSLEER. V was clipped by 0 bases and J by 4 bases, with 13 bases between them.

This clone rates as medium-sized (0.01 to 0.1%). This rearrangement joins TRBV7-8 to TRBJ1-2; 7 bases are shared with TRBD1. Germline loops: CDR1 SGHVS, CDR2 FQNEAQ. Unmatched junction bases numbered 5, after V lost 0 bases and J lost 4 bases. The CDR3 has 15 residues. CDR3 sequence: CASSLAVTGLYGYTF. The DNA of the CDR3 is TGTGCCAGCAGCTTAGCCGTGACAGGGCTCTATGGCTACACCTTC. The whole variable domain, remainder taken from reference TRBV7-8 and TRBJ1-2, is GAGVSQSPRYKVAKRGQDVALRCDPISGHVSLFWYQQALGQGPEFLTYFQNEAQLDKSGLPSDRFFAERPEGSVSTLKIQRTQQEDSAVYLCASSLAVTGLYGYTFGSGTRLTVV.

V gene TRBV27 combines with J gene TRBJ2-7; 7 bases map to TRBD1. Germline CDR1 is MNHEY and CDR2 is SMNVEV (reference sequence). V trimming: 3 bases; J trimming: 6 bases; junction bases outside the gene matches: 5. The CDR3 is 13 amino acids. The CDR3 spells CASSFTTGPEQYF. CDR3 DNA sequence: TGTGCCAGCAGTTTTACGACAGGGCCCGAGCAGTACTTC.

There are many counts of this clone. Other DNA sequences within the sample encode an identical CDR3. The chain joins TRBV15 to TRBJ1-2, with 11 bases identical to TRBD1. This CDR3 contains 14 residues. With 8 bases clipped from V and 8 bases from J, the junction kept 10 bases outside the gene matches. From germline, CDR1 is LNHNV and CDR2 YYDKDF (reference sequence). In nucleotides, the CDR3 is TGTGCCACCCGGACAGGGGGCGACCCTTACGGCTACACCTTC. Residues: CATRTGGDPYGYTF.

This clone turned up a few times. Written as DNA, the CDR3 is TGTGCCAGCAGCTCTCTTAGCGGTATGAACACTGAAGCTTTCTTT. This encodes CASSSLSGMNTEAFF. V gene TRBV5-4 combines with J gene TRBJ1-1; unclear D gene. The CDR3 has 15 amino acids. Germline lookup yields CDR1 SGHNT and CDR2 YYREEE (reference sequence). The germline V and J ends were trimmed by 3 bases and 0 bases, with 12 bases remaining between them. Together with reference TRBV5-4 and TRBJ1-1, the CDR3 gives the full variable domain: ETGVTQSPTHLIKTRGQQVTLRCSSQSGHNTVSWYQQALGQGPQFIFQYYREEENGRGNFPPRFSGLQFPNYSSELNVNALELDDSALYLCASSSLSGMNTEAFFGQGTRLTVV.